The clone carrying this T cell receptor beta chain was seen at least ten times. Its antigen is unknown. The sample originates from a study of response to subunit inactivated influenza vaccine. Study-wide points: Only a handful of new T cells, the authors suggested, are recruited with each seasonal influenza vaccination.

TCRdb recomputed calls from the RT-PCR reads with MiXCR, one row per CDR3 protein. The sample contains 590,000 or so distinct CDR3 sequences, around 13% of which appear only once. Between the trimmed V and J ends, which lost 2 bases and 0 bases, there was a span of 16 bases. Germline CDR1 reads MNHEY; CDR2 reads SVGAGI. The CDR3 contains 17 residues. This chain connects TRBV6-5 to TRBJ1-2; D not resolved. Source: PBMCs from blood, taken 14 to 15 days before vaccination. This receptor was identified in a man aged 45-65 years who received an inactivated influenza vaccine. CDR3 protein: CASSYPIQMGSNYGYTF. CDR3 bases: TGTGCCAGCAGTTACCCGATCCAGATGGGGTCTAACTATGGCTACACCTTC.